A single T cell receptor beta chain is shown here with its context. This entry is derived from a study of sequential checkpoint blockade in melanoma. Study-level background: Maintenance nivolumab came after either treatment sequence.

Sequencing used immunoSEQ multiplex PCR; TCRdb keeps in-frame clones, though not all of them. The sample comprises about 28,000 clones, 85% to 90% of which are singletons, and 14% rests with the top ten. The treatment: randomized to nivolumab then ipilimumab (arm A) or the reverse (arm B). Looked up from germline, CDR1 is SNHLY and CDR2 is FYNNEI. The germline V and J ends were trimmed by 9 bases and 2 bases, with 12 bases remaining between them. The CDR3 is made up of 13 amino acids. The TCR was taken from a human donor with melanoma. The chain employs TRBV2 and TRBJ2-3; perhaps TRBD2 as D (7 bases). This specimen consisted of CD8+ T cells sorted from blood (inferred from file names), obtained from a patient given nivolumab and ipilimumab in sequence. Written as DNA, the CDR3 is TGTGCCAGGGCGGGGGACAACACAGATACGCAGTATTTT. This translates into CARAGDNTDTQYF.